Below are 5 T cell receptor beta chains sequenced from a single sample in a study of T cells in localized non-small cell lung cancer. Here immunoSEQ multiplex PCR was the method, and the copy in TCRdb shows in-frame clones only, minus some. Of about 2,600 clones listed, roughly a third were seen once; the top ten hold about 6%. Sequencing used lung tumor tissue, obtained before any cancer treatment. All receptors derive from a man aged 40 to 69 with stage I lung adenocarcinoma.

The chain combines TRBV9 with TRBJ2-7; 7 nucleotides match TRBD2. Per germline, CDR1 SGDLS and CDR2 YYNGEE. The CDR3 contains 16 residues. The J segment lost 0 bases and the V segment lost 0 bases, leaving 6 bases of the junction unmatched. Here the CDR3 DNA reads TGTGCCAGCAGCGTAGCTTCTAGCGGAAACTCCTACGAGCAGTACTTC. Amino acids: CASSVASSGNSYEQYF.

The DNA for the CDR3 is TGTGCCAGCACGGGGACAGGGACTGGAAACACCATATATTTT. Protein: CASTGTGTGNTIYF. The V and J genes are TRBV9 and TRBJ1-3; 9 bases map to TRBD1. Germline-derived CDR1 and CDR2 are SGDLS and YYNGEE. V was pared by 6 bases and J by 2 bases, with 3 bases of the junction left unmatched. The CDR3 has 14 amino acids.

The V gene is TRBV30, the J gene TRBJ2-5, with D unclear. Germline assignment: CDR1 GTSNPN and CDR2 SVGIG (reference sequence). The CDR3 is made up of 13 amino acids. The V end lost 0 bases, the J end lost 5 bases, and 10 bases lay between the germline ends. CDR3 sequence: CAWSVGHRETQYF. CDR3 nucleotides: TGTGCCTGGAGTGTAGGCCATCGGGAGACCCAGTACTTC.

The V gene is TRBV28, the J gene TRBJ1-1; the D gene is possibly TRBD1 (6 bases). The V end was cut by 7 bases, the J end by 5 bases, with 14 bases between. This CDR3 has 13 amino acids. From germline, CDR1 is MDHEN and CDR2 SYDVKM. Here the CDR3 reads CASTVQGVTEAFF. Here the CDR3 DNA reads TGTGCCAGCACTGTACAGGGAGTTACTGAAGCTTTCTTT. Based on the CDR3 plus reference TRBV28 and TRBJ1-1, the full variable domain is DVKVTQSSRYLVKRTGEKVFLECVQDMDHENMFWYRQDPGLGLRLIYFSYDVKMKEKGDIPEGYSVSREKKERFSLILESASTNQTSMYLCASTVQGVTEAFFGQGTRLTVV.

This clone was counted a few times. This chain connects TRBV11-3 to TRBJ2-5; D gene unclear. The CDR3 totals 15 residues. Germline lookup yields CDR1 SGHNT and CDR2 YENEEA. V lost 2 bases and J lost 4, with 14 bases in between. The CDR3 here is CASSLIVGFAETQYF. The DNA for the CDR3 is TGTGCCAGCAGCTTAATCGTGGGGTTCGCAGAGACCCAGTACTTC. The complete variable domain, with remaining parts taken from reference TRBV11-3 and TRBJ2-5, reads EAGVVQSPRYKIIEKKQPVAFWCNPISGHNTLYWYLQNLGQGPELLIRYENEEAVDDSQLPKDRFSAERLKGVDSTLKIQPAELGDSAVYLCASSLIVGFAETQYFGPGTRLLVL.